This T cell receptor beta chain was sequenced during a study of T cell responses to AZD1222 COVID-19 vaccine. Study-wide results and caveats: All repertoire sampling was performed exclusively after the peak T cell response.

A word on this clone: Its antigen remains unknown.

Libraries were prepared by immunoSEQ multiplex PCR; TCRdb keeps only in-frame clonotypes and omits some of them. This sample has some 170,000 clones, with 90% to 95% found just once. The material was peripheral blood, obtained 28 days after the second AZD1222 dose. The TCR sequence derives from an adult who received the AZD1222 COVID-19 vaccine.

This chain's CDR3 is CASSPTSGGIYEQYF. In DNA form, the CDR3 reads TGTGCCAGCAGCCCGACTAGCGGGGGGATCTACGAGCAGTACTTC. The chain combines TRBV11-2 with TRBJ2-7; TRBD2 matches 13 bases. With 5 bases clipped from V and 3 bases from J, the junction kept 4 bases outside the gene matches. CDR3 length: 15 amino acids. From germline, CDR1 is SGHAT and CDR2 FQNNGV.